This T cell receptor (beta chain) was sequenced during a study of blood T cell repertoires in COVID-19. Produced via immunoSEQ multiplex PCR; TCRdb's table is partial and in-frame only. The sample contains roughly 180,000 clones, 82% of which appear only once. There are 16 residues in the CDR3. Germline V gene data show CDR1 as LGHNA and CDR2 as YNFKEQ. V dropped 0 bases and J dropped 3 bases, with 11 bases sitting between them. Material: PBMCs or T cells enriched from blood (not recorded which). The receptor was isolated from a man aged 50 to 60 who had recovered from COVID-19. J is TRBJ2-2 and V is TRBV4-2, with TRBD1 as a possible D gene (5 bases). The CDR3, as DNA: TGTGCCAGCAGCCAAGAACCGACAGACTACACCGGGGAGCTGTTTTTT. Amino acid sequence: CASSQEPTDYTGELFF.